The present entry profiles one TCR beta chain with its context. Repertoires were generated with immunoSEQ multiplex PCR, while TCRdb's copy carries only in-frame clones and drops some. In the table there are around 180,000 clones, roughly 89% of which are singletons. Those enrolled, adults aged roughly 18 to 89 years, came from about two dozen US areas. Assignments of participants to cohorts depended upon their own reported clinical history. These data originate in a study of blood T cell repertoires in COVID-19. Study-wide background: T cells, B-cell-depleted T cells, or PBMCs supplied cDNA or gDNA.

This CDR3 spans 13 amino acids. Germline V gives CDR1 MNHEY, CDR2 SMNVEV (reference sequence). Trimming removed 2 bases from V and 4 bases from J, with 8 bases in between. V gene TRBV27 combines with J gene TRBJ1-2; maybe TRBD1 (6 bases). The receptor's source is a woman aged 35 to 49 with acute COVID-19. The material sequenced was PBMCs or T cells enriched from blood (not recorded which). The CDR3 here is CASSLTGPYGYTF. CDR3 bases: TGTGCCAGCAGTTTAACAGGGCCCTATGGCTACACCTTC.